This T cell receptor beta chain was sequenced in a study of T-cell reconstitution after alpha-beta-depleted transplantation in children. The study's findings and limits: Recipient T cells and thymic progenitors that survived gave rise to the high TCRbeta diversity observed at day 60 in some patients. A year had passed since transplant, and T-cell counts and diversity by then came mostly from newly produced T cells. Where alpha-beta T cells came from about two months after transplant was reportedly several hundred expanded graft clones.

V was clipped by 4 bases and J by 6 bases; unmatched bases: 10. The CDR3 has 17 residues. Germline V gene sequence: CDR1 DFQATT, CDR2 SNEGSKA (reference sequence). Unique molecular identifiers were built into the TCRbeta library. TCRdb ran MiXCR on the PCR reads and lists one entry per CDR3 protein. This table holds fewer than 350,000 distinct CDR3 sequences, around 10% found once. This clonotype was seen more than once but under ten times. What it recognizes is unknown. The clonotype was recovered from a boy under two years old with acute myeloid leukemia, due to receive a stem cell transplant. The chain employs TRBV20-1 and TRBJ2-3; 16 nucleotides align to TRBD2. This specimen consisted of PBMCs, obtained before TCRalphabeta/CD19-depleted stem cell transplant. In nucleotides, the CDR3 is TGCAGTGCTACGGGGACTAGCGGGAGGGCCTTGGGGGATACGCAGTATTTT. Translated: CSATGTSGRALGDTQYF.